This T cell receptor (beta chain) was recorded in a study of shared clonotypes between healthy human individuals (dated by TCRdb to the early 2020s). A note on the overall study: The cohort included a few men and two women between 18 and 49 years of age. For each donor, CD4 naive and CD4 memory were each run on three plates, CD8 naive on two plates, and CD8 memory on one plate. Blood TCR repertoires of a handful of healthy adults were deeply sequenced to estimate repertoire size and the extent of clonotype sharing between individuals. Libraries were prepared and TCR repertoires were sequenced by different laboratories using diverse techniques, in order to increase sequencing depth and limit assay-specific biases. Leukapheresis yielded between about 0.9 and 9 billion PBMCs per donor.

Donors were healthy HIV-negative adults with no recently reported acute infections or vaccinations. Only Caucasian adults living in Nashville, Tennessee, USA were represented among the donors. CD4+ T cells were enriched by magnetic negative selection; naive cells were then positively selected on CD45RA, and the negative fraction formed the memory subset. After blood collection by leukapheresis, PBMCs were isolated using Ficoll-Histopaque density gradient centrifugation and then cryopreserved in the vapor phase of liquid nitrogen. Analytical flow cytometry was used to check the purity and quantity of each magnetically sorted T cell population. From each sorted fraction, genomic DNA was isolated and quantified by UV absorbance on a Nanodrop 2000c. V ends up 0 bases short and J 2 bases short, with an unmatched junction base count of 5. The CDR3, cysteine through phenylalanine, is 16 amino acids long. Only the CDR3 part of the read is kept: 48 bases, read in frame from the first base. CDR1 and CDR2 are read off the germline V gene (reference sequence) as SGHNT and YYREEE.

TCR CDR3 regions were amplified from genomic DNA by multiplex PCR using the deep immunoSEQ assay. Extracted genomic DNA from each cell subset was distributed evenly across all wells of several immunoSEQ 96-well plates, and each plate was treated as a replicate. Each replicate PCR for sorted subsets received roughly 0.2 ug genomic DNA, equal to roughly 33,000 T cell genomes. Purified libraries were quantified with a Qubit 3.0 fluorometer, sized on a Bioanalyzer 2100, and re-quantified with the KAPA Library Quantification kit. Every immunoSEQ 96-well plate was sequenced on a dedicated single-read 150-cycle Illumina NextSeq 550 flow cell. In the source study's methods: Because the immunoSEQ output included only junctional sequences and no quality scores, the filtering could not be the same as the filtering used for full-length reads. To assign V/J genes and CDR3, sequences were annotated using PyIR, a Python wrapper for IgBLAST v1.9, with IMGT germline references. Reads were removed for weak V/J assignments (E-value above 1e-6), missing CDR3, stop codons, out-of-frame junctions, or ambiguous translated residues. V3J clonotypes were defined as sequences sharing an identical inferred V gene, J gene, and CDR3 amino acid sequence. The percentage overlap between two repertoires was calculated by dividing the number of shared unique clonotypes by the size of the smaller repertoire. RTK rarefaction, the Chao1 estimator, and Recon v2.1 estimates of unobserved clonotypes were used to assess repertoire richness. For all TCRbeta clonotypes obtained by the gDNA method from a few donors, generation probabilities were computed with OLGA. Drawn from immuneACCESS, this table holds only the in-frame rearrangements with V and J called that TCRdb kept. Clones are partly lost; checked studies trace under half to an unresolved V gene and leave the rest unexplained. For V, J and clone size, that table is used; D and trimming come from the DNA. The sample contains around 2.1 million clones, 95% of them found a single time. Roughly 0.13% of the sample is taken by the ten largest.

Concerning this clone: Its antigen remains unidentified. Per-base qualities were not stored, and no clone one base away is much larger. The sample contains more than one DNA sequence encoding this CDR3.

What the authors observed across the whole study: Naive subsets generally had larger estimated clonotype richness than memory subsets. Higher generation probabilities were observed for clonotypes shared by all four sorted-subset donors than for non-shared clonotypes. Sampling was restricted to blood, and TCR repertoires in tissues likely differ from the TCR repertoires found in blood. Pairwise subsampling led to the expectation that sequencing depth would affect the degree of clonotype sharing among donors. Incomplete sequencing was indicated by rarefaction of sorted-subset datasets, despite the large sequencing depth. Because the study included a small number of donors, the genetic and exposure-history diversity represented was limited. Across a handful of donors, about 5.2% of naive CD4, 3.5% of naive CD8, about 2.3% of memory CD4, and approximately 0.4% of memory CD8 clonotypes were shared.

Recombination linked TRBV5-4 to TRBJ2-1, with 7 bases aligning to TRBD2. The sequenced sample was naive CD4+ T cells sorted from blood. Reading the label with the study, this specimen's cell subset or site is: CD45RA+ positively selected. This receptor was identified in a man aged 18 to 30 in good health. The base sequence is TGTGCCAGCAGCTTGGCTGGCGGGGGAGCCTACAATGAGCAGTTCTTC. This gives the protein CASSLAGGGAYNEQFF.